A selection of T cell receptor beta chains follows, all from one sample in a study of T cell changes during pregnancy in multiple sclerosis. Using immunoSEQ multiplex PCR, the repertoire was profiled, and TCRdb retains in-frame clones only, with some absent. The sample has about 58,000 clones; around 93% are singletons. The sample in question was CD8+ T cells from peripheral blood mononuclear cells, obtained in the second trimester of pregnancy. These receptors originate from a female donor with multiple sclerosis, enrolled in a pregnancy study. Each CDR3 is given with its conserved first and last residue. A D gene is named only where the DNA matches it firmly. Where a row states a size, it is once, few, many or the class of an expanded clone; other rows omit it.

d_gene	j_gene	v_gene	abundance	CDR3aa	CDR3nt
TRBD1	TRBJ2-3	TRBV7-3	-	CASSLIDRAAGADTQYF	TGTGCCAGCAGCTTAATAGACAGGGCTGCTGGGGCGGATACGCAGTATTTT
-	TRBJ2-3	TRBV4-1	-	CATRDTSTDTQYF	TGCGCCACCCGGGACACCAGCACAGATACGCAGTATTTT
TRBD2	TRBJ2-7	TRBV19	once	CASSSGLRYEQYF	TGTGCCAGTAGTTCGGGACTACGCTACGAGCAGTACTTC
-	TRBJ2-1	TRBV9	-	CASSPERDSYNEQFF	TGTGCCAGCAGCCCCGAGAGGGATTCCTACAATGAGCAGTTCTTC
TRBD2	TRBJ2-7	TRBV7-8	-	CASSPLAGNYPYEQYF	TGTGCCAGCAGCCCTCTAGCGGGAAACTATCCCTACGAGCAGTACTTC
-	TRBJ2-5	TRBV14	few	CASSLRGRGAQETQYF	TGTGCCAGCAGCCTTCGGGGCAGGGGTGCCCAAGAGACCCAGTACTTC
-	TRBJ2-5	TRBV12-2	-	CASRLSILLRDSEWETQYF	TGTGCAAGTCGCTTATCTATCCTCTTGAGGGACTCTGAGTGGGAGACCCAGTACTTC
TRBD1	TRBJ2-7	TRBV2	-	CASSVLAGTENFSYEQYF	TGTGCCAGCAGTGTATTGGCCGGGACAGAGAATTTTTCCTACGAGCAGTACTTC
TRBD1	TRBJ2-7	TRBV15	-	CATSRDRDRGAEQYF	TGTGCCACCAGCAGAGACCGGGACAGGGGTGCCGAGCAGTACTTC
TRBD1	TRBJ1-1	TRBV6-1	-	CASSDPGGFIMNTEAFF	TGTGCCAGCAGTGACCCAGGGGGCTTTATCATGAACACTGAAGCTTTCTTT
-	TRBJ2-3	TRBV9	-	CASSELAGTDTQYF	TGTGCCAGCAGCGAGCTAGCAGGCACAGATACGCAGTATTTT
TRBD1	TRBJ1-3	TRBV9	-	CASSNPTGATSVGNTIYF	TGTGCCAGCAGCAACCCGACAGGGGCTACCTCGGTGGGAAACACCATATATTTT
TRBD1	TRBJ2-3	TRBV2	-	CASRGLTGGDTQYF	TGTGCCAGCAGGGGGCTTACAGGGGGAGATACGCAGTATTTT
-	TRBJ2-7	TRBV6-5	-	CASSPSTGEGEQYF	TGTGCCAGCAGCCCCTCGACAGGGGAGGGCGAGCAGTACTTC
TRBD2	TRBJ2-1	TRBV7-3	-	CASSSDGGSSYNEQFF	TGTGCCAGCAGCTCCGACGGGGGGAGCTCCTACAATGAGCAGTTCTTC
-	TRBJ1-1	TRBV9	-	CASSVGGDTEAFF	TGTGCCAGCAGCGTCGGTGGAGACACTGAAGCTTTCTTT
TRBD1	TRBJ2-7	TRBV27	once	CASQAGGLSEQYF	TGTGCCTCCCAGGCAGGGGGCCTCTCTGAGCAGTACTTC
-	TRBJ2-7	TRBV11-2	-	CASSFSRWEAGDEQYF	TGTGCCAGCAGTTTCAGTCGATGGGAGGCTGGGGACGAGCAGTACTTC
-	TRBJ1-1	TRBV4-1	-	CASSKKGQGTEAFF	TGCGCCAGCAGCAAGAAGGGGCAGGGGACTGAAGCTTTCTTT
-	TRBJ2-1	TRBV7-8	-	CASSRAGGNEQFF	TGTGCCAGCAGCCGAGCAGGAGGCAATGAGCAGTTCTTC
TRBD2	TRBJ2-3	TRBV7-9	few	CASSLELADSTDTQYF	TGTGCCAGCAGCTTAGAACTAGCGGACTCCACAGATACGCAGTATTTT
-	TRBJ1-4	TRBV7-8	-	CASSLWNRADEKLFF	TGTGCCAGCAGCTTATGGAACAGAGCAGATGAAAAACTGTTTTTT
TRBD2	TRBJ2-3	TRBV4-1	-	CASSQRGAGGYTDTQYF	TGCGCCAGCAGCCAGAGGGGGGCGGGGGGGTACACAGATACGCAGTATTTT
-	TRBJ1-3	TRBV25-1	-	CASSDRAGSGNTIYF	TGTGCCAGCAGTGATCGCGCAGGTTCCGGAAACACCATATATTTT
TRBD2	TRBJ2-7	TRBV10-1	-	CASSDRDYPYEQYF	TGCGCCAGCAGTGACCGGGACTACCCTTACGAGCAGTACTTC
TRBD1	TRBJ2-1	TRBV5-5	-	CASSLEQGVGMGSYNEQFF	TGTGCCAGCAGCTTGGAACAGGGGGTTGGGATGGGCTCCTACAATGAGCAGTTCTTC
TRBD2	TRBJ2-7	TRBV27	-	CASSPSGGEQYF	TGTGCCAGCAGTCCCTCCGGGGGGGAGCAGTACTTC
-	TRBJ1-2	TRBV6-1	-	CASTPLSGSGYTF	TGTGCCAGCACCCCCCTTTCGGGGAGTGGCTACACCTTC
-	TRBJ2-1	TRBV10-1	-	CASSEYGSASIDEQFF	TGCGCCAGCAGTGAGTATGGTAGCGCCTCTATCGATGAGCAGTTCTTC
TRBD1	TRBJ2-2	TRBV15	-	CATSKDRANTGELFF	TGTGCCACCAGCAAGGACAGGGCGAACACCGGGGAGCTGTTTTTT
TRBD1	TRBJ2-1	TRBV6-4	-	CASSDGQTGNEQFF	TGTGCCAGCAGTGATGGCCAGACAGGGAATGAGCAGTTCTTC
TRBD2	TRBJ2-1	TRBV2	-	CASSSFSGGPYNEQFF	TGTGCCAGCAGCTCCTTTAGCGGGGGTCCCTACAATGAGCAGTTCTTC
TRBD1	TRBJ1-5	TRBV28	few	CASSLDRGNQPQHF	TGTGCCAGCAGCCTGGACAGGGGAAATCAGCCCCAGCATTTT
TRBD2	TRBJ2-1	TRBV30	once	CAWSVTSDGYNEQFF	TGTGCCTGGAGTGTGACTAGCGATGGGTACAATGAGCAGTTCTTC
TRBD2	TRBJ2-1	TRBV9	-	CASSVASGVHEQFF	TGTGCCAGCAGCGTAGCTAGCGGGGTACATGAGCAGTTCTTC
-	TRBJ2-3	TRBV6-4	-	CASRRGPSTDTQYF	TGTGCCAGCAGAAGGGGCCCAAGCACAGATACGCAGTATTTT
TRBD1	TRBJ2-5	TRBV6-6	-	CASSYGQGVQETQYF	TGTGCCAGCAGTTACGGCCAGGGGGTTCAAGAGACCCAGTACTTC
-	TRBJ2-5	TRBV7-9	once	CASSLSTDQETQYF	TGTGCCAGCAGCTTGAGTACAGACCAAGAGACCCAGTACTTC
-	TRBJ2-7	TRBV10-3	-	CAISESSGPYEQYF	TGTGCCATCAGTGAGTCTAGCGGACCTTACGAGCAGTACTTC
TRBD2	TRBJ2-1	TRBV29-1	-	CSGKGSGRGSYNEQFF	TGCAGCGGAAAAGGAAGCGGGAGGGGCTCCTACAATGAGCAGTTCTTC
TRBD1	TRBJ2-6	TRBV27	-	CASTTGASGANVLTF	TGTGCCAGCACGACAGGGGCATCTGGGGCCAACGTCCTGACTTTC
-	TRBJ1-2	TRBV29-1	-	CSVGRQGNTNYGYTF	TGCAGCGTTGGTAGGCAGGGAAATACTAACTATGGCTACACCTTC
-	TRBJ1-2	TRBV11-2	-	CASSLGQDGYTF	TGTGCCAGCAGCTTAGGACAGGACGGCTACACCTTC
TRBD2	TRBJ2-1	TRBV30	-	CAWSGIGTSGRPHWTYNEQFF	TGTGCCTGGAGCGGGATAGGGACTAGCGGGAGGCCCCATTGGACCTACAATGAGCAGTTCTTC
-	TRBJ2-2	TRBV13	-	CASSSRQANTGELFF	TGTGCCAGCAGCTCAAGACAGGCGAACACCGGGGAGCTGTTTTTT
-	TRBJ2-1	TRBV6-4	-	CASSEGRASYNEQFF	TGTGCCAGCAGTGAAGGGCGGGCTTCCTACAATGAGCAGTTCTTC
TRBD1	TRBJ1-6	TRBV27	-	CASSSGQGYSPLHF	TGTGCCAGCAGTTCTGGACAGGGTTATTCACCCCTCCACTTT
TRBD1	TRBJ2-7	TRBV7-3	-	CASSPGQGEAYEQYF	TGTGCCAGCAGCCCCGGACAGGGAGAGGCCTACGAGCAGTACTTC
TRBD1	TRBJ1-1	TRBV4-3	once	CASSQDRQGGVQAFF	TGCGCCAGCAGCCAAGACCGACAGGGTGGGGTCCAAGCTTTCTTT
-	TRBJ2-7	TRBV2	-	CASTDRQRYEQYF	TGTGCCAGCACCGACAGGCAGAGATACGAGCAGTACTTC